Presented here are 15 T cell receptor beta chains from one specimen sequenced in a study of blood T cells in healthy people across ages. Combining a sample-barcoded 5' primer with a J-beta primer mix, a second PCR ran for about 6 to 11 cycles. TCRdb processed the 5' RACE reads anew with MiXCR; each CDR3 protein has one entry. This table has roughly 800,000 distinct CDR3 sequences, over 45% appearing once. Material for sequencing was blood. The source of these receptors is a man aged 25 to 45 in good health.

V gene TRBV4-2 combines with J gene TRBJ2-1, with 13 bases fitting TRBD2. The V gene's germline CDR1 is LGHNA and CDR2 YNFKEQ. The CDR3 is made up of 19 amino acids. The junction had 9 bases not matched to a gene; V was cut back by 4 bases and J by 0 bases. The CDR3 here is CASSLRPGLAGASYNEQFF. For the CDR3, the DNA is TGTGCCAGCAGCCTCCGACCAGGACTAGCGGGGGCCTCCTACAATGAGCAGTTCTTC.

The V and J genes are TRBV7-9 and TRBJ2-1; D is undetermined. Germline CDR1 and CDR2: SEHNR and FQNEAQ (reference sequence). CDR3 length equals 15 residues. Trimming cost V 0 bases and J 7 bases, with 13 bases left between them. CDR3 amino acids: CASSLAGSGLNEQFF. CDR3 sequence (DNA): TGTGCCAGCAGCTTAGCCGGATCCGGGTTAAATGAGCAGTTCTTC.

This clonotype has just a few counts. This chain connects TRBV20-1 to TRBJ1-2; 7 nucleotides align to TRBD1. Germline V gene sequence: CDR1 DFQATT, CDR2 SNEGSKA (reference sequence). The CDR3 consists of 15 residues. The V and J ends lost 2 bases and 3 bases, in that order; junction bases with no gene match: 9. This CDR3 is CSARSGQLGHYGYTF. CDR3 nucleotides: TGCAGTGCTAGATCGGGACAGTTGGGCCACTATGGCTACACCTTC.

The gene calls are TRBV4-2 and TRBJ2-5; D tentatively reads TRBD1 or TRBD2 (5 bases each). The closer fit of TRBJ2-1 to the DNA end suggests the J call may be wrong. The germline gives CDR1 LGHNA, CDR2 YNFKEQ. The CDR3 spans 13 residues. The CDR3 DNA reads as TGTGCCAGCAACCTAACCCGACAAGGGACCCAGTTCTTC. Amino acids: CASNLTRQGTQFF.

As concerns this clonotype: A read error is the likely source, as a far larger clone sits one nucleotide away. This chain uses TRBV11-1 with TRBJ2-5, with a tentative D call TRBD1 (6 bases). The CDR3 has 13 residues. Trimming removed 5 bases at V and 2 bases at J, with 9 bases between. The germline CDR1 and CDR2 sequences are SGHAT and FQDESV (reference sequence). CDR3 sequence (DNA): TGTGCCAGCAGCCGGGACAAACAAGAGACCCAGTACTTC. Its protein is CASSRDKQETQYF. Together with reference TRBV11-1 and TRBJ2-5, the CDR3 gives the full variable domain: EAEVAQSPRYKITEKSQAVAFWCDPISGHATLYWYRQILGQGPELLVQFQDESVVDDSQLPKDRFSAERLKGVDSTLKIQPAELGDSAMYLCASSRDKQETQYFGPGTRLLVL.

The J gene is TRBJ2-4, the V gene TRBV27; D may be TRBD1 (7 bases). In germline, CDR1 is MNHEY, CDR2 SMNVEV (reference sequence). The CDR3 consists of 16 residues. V lost 6 bases and J lost 1, with 16 bases in between. The CDR3 sequence is CASRPTGAGAKNIQYF. CDR3 nucleotides: TGTGCCAGCAGACCTACAGGGGCGGGGGCCAAAAACATTCAGTACTTC.

This clonotype has only a few counts. The genes are TRBV13 and TRBJ1-1, with 10 bases aligning to TRBD1. This CDR3 has 14 residues. CDR1 is PRHDT and CDR2 is FYEKMQ in the germline V gene (reference sequence). J was trimmed by 7 bases and V by 5 bases; bases with no gene match: 7. This CDR3 reads CASSVRQGALEAFF. As DNA, the CDR3 is TGTGCCAGCAGCGTTAGACAGGGGGCCCTTGAAGCTTTCTTT.

This chain joins TRBV9 and TRBJ1-5; D possibly corresponds to TRBD1 (5 bases). The CDR3 length is 15 residues. Germline assignment: CDR1 SGDLS and CDR2 YYNGEE. V was pared by 4 bases and J by 7 bases, with 18 bases between. The CDR3 spells CASSPAGTGRQPQHF. The CDR3 coding sequence is TGTGCCAGCAGCCCCGCCGGGACGGGAAGGCAGCCCCAGCATTTT.

The sample holds one count of this clonotype. CDR3 sequence reads: CASSTRTGAMGEQYF. CDR3 DNA sequence: TGCGCCAGCAGCACTCGGACAGGGGCGATGGGGGAGCAGTACTTC. This rearrangement joins TRBV5-1 to TRBJ2-4; 9 bases are a match to TRBD1. V shed 4 bases, J shed 13 bases, and the junction held 15 bases outside the gene matches. The CDR3 spans 15 residues. CDR1 and CDR2 (germline): SGHRS, YFSETQ.

CDR3 DNA: TGCAGTGCTAGTGTCCCGGGGGCAGAGACCCAGTACTTC. Its protein is CSASVPGAETQYF. The V gene is TRBV20-1, the J gene TRBJ2-7; D assignment may be TRBD1 or TRBD2 (6 bases each). The last part of the DNA fits TRBJ2-5 better; the J call may be wrong. The CDR3 is 13 amino acids. From germline, CDR1 is DFQATT and CDR2 SNEGSKA (reference sequence).

The V gene is TRBV5-6, the J gene TRBJ2-6; D gene unclear. Germline V gene data show CDR1 as SGHDT and CDR2 as YYEEEE. The V and J ends lost 1 base and 1 base respectively, with 9 bases between them. The CDR3 contains 16 residues. CDR3 DNA sequence: TGTGCCAGCAGCTTGTTGGTCCCGTCTGGGGCCAACGTCCTGACTTTC. As protein: CASSLLVPSGANVLTF.

This clonotype showed up just a few times. This sequence joins TRBV7-2 and TRBJ1-6; D gene uncertain. With 2 bases removed from V and 6 bases from J, the gap between germline ends came to 5 bases. CDR1 and CDR2 from the germline V gene are SGHTA and FQGNSA. The CDR3 covers 13 residues. The DNA of the CDR3 is TGTGCCAGCAGCTTATCCCCTAATTCACCCCTCCACTTT. It codes for CASSLSPNSPLHF. The full variable domain, its missing parts supplied by reference TRBV7-2 and TRBJ1-6, is GAGVSQSPSNKVTEKGKDVELRCDPISGHTALYWYRQSLGQGLEFLIYFQGNSAPDKSGLPSDRFSAERTGGSVSTLTIQRTQQEDSAVYLCASSLSPNSPLHFGNGTRLTVT.

This clonotype was counted only a few times. The V gene is TRBV6-2 or TRBV6-3, the J gene TRBJ2-3; D unresolved. Germline loops: CDR1 MNHEY, CDR2 SVGEGT. The CDR3 consists of 11 residues. V lost 8 bases, J lost 2 bases, and 5 bases lay in between. The DNA of the CDR3 is TGTGCCAGCGAGGACACAGATACGCAGTATTTT. Its translation is CASEDTDTQYF.

The chain has TRBV20-1 and TRBJ2-1; perhaps TRBD2 as D (5 bases). The V gene lost 4 bases and the J gene lost 3 bases, with 13 bases spanning the gap. CDR3 length equals 14 residues. Germline values: CDR1 DFQATT, CDR2 SNEGSKA (reference sequence). For the CDR3, the DNA is TGCAGTGCTATTCCTAGCTCCAGCTACAATGAGCAGTTCTTC. Its translation: CSAIPSSSYNEQFF.

The chain uses TRBV24-1 and TRBJ2-3, with D uncertain. V lost 7 bases and J 5 bases, leaving 6 bases between the germline ends. Germline V gives CDR1 KGHDR, CDR2 SFDVKD. This CDR3 is built from 11 residues. The CDR3 loop reads CATRAEDTQYF. CDR3 bases: TGTGCCACCAGAGCAGAAGATACGCAGTATTTT.